This T cell receptor beta chain stems from a study of tumour-infiltrating T cells in Burkitt lymphoma (TCRdb year 2020). In the study overall: The Burkitt lymphoma cohort included around 80 patients and covered every epidemiological subtype of the disease. Clinical outcome was correlated with TCR repertoire data, and overall and progression-free survival were found to be predicted by productive clonality independently of established prognosticators, including age at diagnosis. Points the paper makes about the study in general: Several public clonotypes were found to be shared across numerous Burkitt lymphoma patients, which suggests a shared tumour neoantigen selection that is absent from diffuse large B-cell lymphoma.

CDR1 is given as MNHEY and CDR2 as SVGAGI, both from the germline V gene. Including the terminal cysteine and phenylalanine, the CDR3 comprises 15 residues. Only CDR3 DNA remains: 45 bases, in frame from the first base. Deletion took 0 bases off V and 8 bases off J, with a span of 16 bases between the germline ends. Library prep was done by the immunoSEQ multiplex PCR assay. The source is immuneACCESS, and TCRdb retained only in-frame sequences with V and J called. Part of the clones is not carried over; for the studies checked, unresolved V genes explain less than half of this, and the remainder is unexplained. The sample contains around 45,000 clones, roughly 30% of them found a single time. Of the sample, 2.5% to 3.5% is held by the ten largest clones. This clone occurred a few times. Its antigen remains unidentified. Base qualities are missing; no much larger clone stands one base away.

Sequenced input: tumor tissue. The sequence links TRBV6-5 to TRBJ1-2, with a tentative D gene TRBD1 over 6 matching bases. The clonotype was recovered from a human donor with Burkitt lymphoma. The CDR3 protein sequence reads: CASSYSGGGGRGYTF. The nucleotide sequence reads TGTGCCAGCAGTTACTCAGGTGGCGGGGGCCGAGGCTACACCTTC.